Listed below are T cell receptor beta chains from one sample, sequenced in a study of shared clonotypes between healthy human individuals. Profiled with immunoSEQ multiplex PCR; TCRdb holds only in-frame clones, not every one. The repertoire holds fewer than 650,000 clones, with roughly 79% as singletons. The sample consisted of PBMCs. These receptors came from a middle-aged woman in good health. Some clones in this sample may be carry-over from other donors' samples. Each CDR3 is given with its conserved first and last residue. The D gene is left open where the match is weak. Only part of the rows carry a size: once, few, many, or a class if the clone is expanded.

CDR3 protein: CASSLGGLGNQPQHF; CDR3 DNA: TGTGCCAGCAGTTTAGGGGGGTTGGGCAATCAGCCCCAGCATTTT; D gene: .; V gene: TRBV27; J gene: TRBJ1-5; clone size: few
CDR3 protein: CASGTVETGANVLTF; CDR3 DNA: TGTGCCAGCGGGACAGTAGAGACTGGGGCCAACGTCCTGACTTTC; D gene: TRBD1; V gene: TRBV19; J gene: TRBJ2-6; clone size: .
CDR3 protein: CASSVQTGGITEAFF; CDR3 DNA: TGTGCCAGCAGTGTCCAGACAGGGGGCATCACTGAAGCTTTCTTT; D gene: TRBD1; V gene: TRBV6-4; J gene: TRBJ1-1; clone size: few
CDR3 protein: CASSLSGTPNQPQHF; CDR3 DNA: TGTGCCAGCAGTTTAAGCGGGACACCAAATCAGCCCCAGCATTTT; D gene: .; V gene: TRBV28; J gene: TRBJ1-5; clone size: .
CDR3 protein: CASSYRDHLYEQYF; CDR3 DNA: TGTGCCAGCAGCTACCGGGACCACCTCTACGAGCAGTACTTC; D gene: .; V gene: TRBV7-2; J gene: TRBJ2-7; clone size: .
CDR3 protein: CASSLQGSQPQHF; CDR3 DNA: TGTGCCAGCAGCTTGCAGGGAAGTCAGCCCCAGCATTTT; D gene: .; V gene: TRBV7-2; J gene: TRBJ1-5; clone size: .
CDR3 protein: CASSQLGLAGGTVAKNIQYF; CDR3 DNA: TGTGCCAGCAGCCAATTGGGACTAGCGGGGGGTACCGTAGCCAAAAACATTCAGTACTTC; D gene: TRBD2; V gene: TRBV4-2; J gene: TRBJ2-4; clone size: .
CDR3 protein: CASTVGGYGGEQYF; CDR3 DNA: TGTGCCAGCACCGTGGGGGGATACGGGGGCGAGCAGTACTTC; D gene: .; V gene: TRBV5-6; J gene: TRBJ2-7; clone size: few
CDR3 protein: CASSLRDEKLFF; CDR3 DNA: TGTGCCAGCAGTTTAAGGGATGAAAAACTGTTTTTT; D gene: .; V gene: TRBV28; J gene: TRBJ1-4; clone size: .
CDR3 protein: CASSSDRGDIQYF; CDR3 DNA: TGTGCCAGCAGCTCGGACAGGGGAGACATTCAGTACTTC; D gene: TRBD1; V gene: TRBV27; J gene: TRBJ2-4; clone size: .